This record covers a single T cell receptor (beta chain). The antigen remains undetermined. The data stem from a study of blood T cells in healthy people across ages. Study results and limitations: Across the age range, TCR beta diversity per million T cells fell in a roughly linear way.

It was with a sample-barcoded 5' primer and a J-beta primer mix that a second PCR of roughly 6 to 12 cycles was run. TCRdb re-analysed the 5' RACE reads in MiXCR, keeping a single row per CDR3 protein. The table has some 850,000 distinct CDR3 sequences, roughly 25% seen once; the top ten hold 3%. Germline CDR1 reads MNHEY; CDR2 reads SMNVEV (reference sequence). The CDR3 consists of 15 residues. Per sample, a minimum of 6.5 million PBMCs were isolated. The sample was also reused in another study, on T cells of mothers and their children. That source reports: Per child, 2.5 million to 3.5 million TCR beta CDR3 reads were obtained, against over 9 million per mother.

The sequence derives from a boy aged 5-17 years in good health. This chain connects TRBV27 to TRBJ2-5, with a tentative D call TRBD1 (6 bases). The end of the DNA aligns better with TRBJ2-1, so the J call may be wrong. Material: blood. The CDR3, as DNA: TGTGCCAGCAGTTTCAACCGGGACATTTACAATGAGCAGTTCTTC. Translation gives CASSFNRDIYNEQFF.